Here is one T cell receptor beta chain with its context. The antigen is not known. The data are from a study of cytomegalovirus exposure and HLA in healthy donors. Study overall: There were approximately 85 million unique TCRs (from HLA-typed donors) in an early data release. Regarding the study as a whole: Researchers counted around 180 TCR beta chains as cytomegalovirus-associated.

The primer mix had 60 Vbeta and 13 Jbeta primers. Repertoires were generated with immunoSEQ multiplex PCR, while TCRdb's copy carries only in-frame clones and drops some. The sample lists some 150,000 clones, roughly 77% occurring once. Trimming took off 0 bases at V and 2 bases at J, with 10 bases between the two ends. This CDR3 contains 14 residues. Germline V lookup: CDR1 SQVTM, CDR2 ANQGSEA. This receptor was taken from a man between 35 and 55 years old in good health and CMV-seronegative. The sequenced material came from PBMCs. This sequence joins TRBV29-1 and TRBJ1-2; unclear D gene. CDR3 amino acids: CSVEDRLLNYGYTF. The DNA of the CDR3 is TGCAGCGTTGAAGATCGTCTTTTAAACTATGGCTACACCTTC. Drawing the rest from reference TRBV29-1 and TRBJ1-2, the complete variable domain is SAVISQKPSRDICQRGTSLTIQCQVDSQVTMMFWYRQQPGQSLTLIATANQGSEATYESGFVIDKFPISRPNLTFSTLTVSNMSPEDSSIYLCSVEDRLLNYGYTFGSGTRLTVV.